The table lists the clone carrying this T cell receptor beta chain with a few counts. Its matching antigen is unknown. The data were obtained in a study of identical twins. The CDR3 length is 17 residues. Germline V gene lookup returns CDR1 SGHTA and CDR2 FQGNSA. The V segment lost 6 bases and the J segment 0 bases; nucleotides outside the gene matches: 11. Notes on the study in general: Conclusions relied on cross-sectional statistical analysis, not following the same donors. Sharing of beta out-of-frame sequences by twins showed a weaker excess. Twin-shared out-of-frame alpha sequences showed excess low generation probability.

Each CDR3 protein gets one entry after TCRdb re-called the 5' RACE reads with MiXCR. The data show under 450,000 distinct CDR3 sequences, under 20% seen once. This clonotype originated in a man between 45 and 60 years old in good health. Sequencing was done on a sample of naive T cells sorted from blood. J is TRBJ1-1 and V is TRBV7-2; 9 nucleotides match TRBD1. CDR3: CASRGRTGEIMNTEAFF. The DNA for the CDR3 is TGTGCCAGCAGGGGAAGGACAGGGGAAATCATGAACACTGAAGCTTTCTTT.